The 27 T cell receptor beta chains below all came from one sample that was sequenced in a study of blood T cell repertoires in COVID-19. The assay was immunoSEQ multiplex PCR, and TCRdb's table has in-frame clones only and misses some. The data hold about 220,000 clones, with 75% to 90% observed a single time. Source material: PBMCs or T cells enriched from blood (not recorded which). These receptors came from a woman between 18 and 30 years old in a cohort exposed to, infected with or recovered from COVID-19 (not recorded which).

The CDR3, as DNA: TGTGCCAGCAGTCACAGTGATCAGCCCCAGCATTTT. It is translated as CASSHSDQPQHF. The gene calls are TRBV12-3 or TRBV12-4 and TRBJ1-5, with D uncertain. Trimming stripped 5 bases from V and 5 bases from J, with 7 bases between. This CDR3 is built from 12 residues.

V and J are TRBV5-1 and TRBJ1-2, with D possibly matching TRBD1 (6 bases). Trimming took off 2 bases at V and 1 base at J, with 12 bases between the two ends. Per the germline V gene, CDR1 is SGHRS and CDR2 is YFSETQ. This CDR3 is 15 amino acids long. This CDR3 reads CASSFVQGGNYGYTF. As DNA, the CDR3 is TGCGCCAGCAGCTTCGTACAGGGTGGTAACTATGGCTACACCTTC.

This rearrangement joins TRBV30 to TRBJ2-1; tentative D call: TRBD1 (6 bases). CDR3 length: 11 residues. Trimming removed 2 bases from V and 11 bases from J, with 10 bases in between. From germline, CDR1 is GTSNPN and CDR2 SVGIG (reference sequence). Written as DNA, the CDR3 is TGTGCCTGGAGTTTACAGGGACAGCAGTTCTTC. It yields the protein CAWSLQGQQFF.

This chain uses TRBV19 with TRBJ1-1; perhaps TRBD1 as D (5 bases). The CDR3 loop spans 12 amino acids. CDR1 and CDR2 (germline): LNHDA, SQIVND (reference sequence). V lost 7 bases and J 1 base, leaving 7 bases between the germline ends. CDR3 in DNA: TGTGCCAGTAAGCAGGGGAACACTGAAGCTTTCTTT. Translating it yields CASKQGNTEAFF.

The rearrangement joins TRBV19 to TRBJ1-1, with 8 bases aligning to TRBD1. Germline V gene lookup returns CDR1 LNHDA and CDR2 SQIVND (reference sequence). This CDR3 is built from 13 residues. V shed 3 bases and J 13 bases; nucleotides not matched to a gene: 10. The CDR3 nucleotides read TGTGCCAGTAGTATTTGGCAGGGGGCCCTTTATTTCTTT. It translates to CASSIWQGALYFF.

The CDR3 here is CASSWGHPVSGNTIYF. CDR3 nucleotides: TGTGCCAGCAGCTGGGGACACCCGGTCTCTGGAAACACCATATATTTT. The V gene is TRBV7-9, the J gene TRBJ1-3; D is possibly TRBD1 (6 bases). The CDR3 consists of 16 residues. Germline V lookup: CDR1 SEHNR, CDR2 FQNEAQ (reference sequence). Trimming took off 4 bases at V and 0 bases at J, with 13 bases between the two ends.

The chain combines TRBV12-3 or TRBV12-4 with TRBJ1-4; D unclear. V gave up 0 bases and J gave up 6 bases, with 5 bases separating them. The CDR3 spans 13 residues. The CDR3 nucleotides read TGTGCCAGCAGTTTAGCGCGGTATGAAAAACTGTTTTTT. This encodes CASSLARYEKLFF.

In DNA, the CDR3 is TGTGCCAGCAGCTTCCACATCGGACATCAAAGAGACTATGGCTACACCTTC. It is translated as CASSFHIGHQRDYGYTF. This chain connects TRBV7-9 to TRBJ1-2; weak D call: TRBD1 (5 bases). The CDR3 has 17 residues. Trimming took 3 bases from V and 3 from J, leaving 20 bases between them. The germline gives CDR1 SEHNR, CDR2 FQNEAQ (reference sequence).

This clone was seen a few times. The chain joins TRBV2 to TRBJ1-5, with D tentatively TRBD1 (5 bases). Germline V gene data show CDR1 as SNHLY and CDR2 as FYNNEI. CDR3 length: 14 residues. Trimming took off 3 bases at V and 4 bases at J, with 10 bases between the two ends. The CDR3 protein is CASSDVAGNQPQHF. CDR3 sequence (DNA): TGTGCCAGCAGTGATGTGGCAGGGAATCAGCCCCAGCATTTT.

The chain uses TRBV4-1 and TRBJ2-7; D not certain. Germline lookup yields CDR1 MGHRA and CDR2 YSYEKL. The CDR3 loop spans 14 amino acids. The V gene lost 2 bases and the J gene lost 0 bases, with 8 bases spanning the gap. CDR3 sequence: CASSQSKSSYEQYF. In DNA, the CDR3 is TGCGCCAGCAGCCAATCAAAGAGCTCCTACGAGCAGTACTTC.

The chain recombines TRBV30 with TRBJ1-6; D is possibly TRBD1 (5 bases). V was clipped by 5 bases and J by 6 bases, with 14 bases between them. The CDR3 has 14 amino acids. Germline V CDR1 and CDR2: GTSNPN, SVGIG (reference sequence). The CDR3 DNA is TGTGCCTGGGGATTGGGACTCTCTAATTCACCCCTCCACTTT. It specifies CAWGLGLSNSPLHF.

This chain links TRBV28 with TRBJ2-3; perhaps TRBD2 as D (5 bases). Trimming stripped 1 base from V and 10 bases from J, with 9 bases between. The CDR3 is 12 amino acids. Germline values: CDR1 MDHEN, CDR2 SYDVKM. This CDR3 reads CASSLLDSAQYF. DNA for the CDR3: TGTGCCAGCAGTTTATTGGACTCTGCGCAGTATTTT.

V usage is TRBV28 and J usage is TRBJ2-3; D perhaps matches TRBD1 (6 bases). Trimming shortened V by 4 bases and J by 2 bases, and 10 bases separated the two germline ends. The CDR3 length is 14 residues. Germline CDR1 reads MDHEN; CDR2 reads SYDVKM. CDR3 loop: CASSSGQTTDTQYF. The CDR3 DNA sequence: TGTGCCAGCAGTTCCGGACAGACCACAGATACGCAGTATTTT. The full variable domain, rest sourced from reference TRBV28 and TRBJ2-3, is DVKVTQSSRYLVKRTGEKVFLECVQDMDHENMFWYRQDPGLGLRLIYFSYDVKMKEKGDIPEGYSVSREKKERFSLILESASTNQTSMYLCASSSGQTTDTQYFGPGTRLTVL.

This clone came up once. This chain links TRBV5-1 with TRBJ2-1, with TRBD2 matching 10 bases. The CDR3 spans 16 residues. Germline CDR1 and CDR2: SGHRS and YFSETQ. Trimming removed 4 bases from V and 2 bases from J; junction bases left unmatched: 6. CDR3 protein: CASSKTSGYTYNEQFF. The CDR3 DNA reads as TGCGCCAGCAGCAAGACTAGCGGGTATACCTACAATGAGCAGTTCTTC.

The rearrangement links TRBV19 to TRBJ2-5; D perhaps matches TRBD1 (5 bases). The germline CDR1 and CDR2 sequences are LNHDA and SQIVND (reference sequence). CDR3 length equals 16 residues. The V end lost 6 bases, the J end lost 2 bases, and 19 bases lay between the germline ends. CDR3 in DNA: TGTGCCAGTAGAGGGGTCGGTCGGGCTAGACAAGAGACCCAGTACTTC. Residues: CASRGVGRARQETQYF. Combining the CDR3 with reference TRBV19 and TRBJ2-5 gives the whole variable domain DGGITQSPKYLFRKEGQNVTLSCEQNLNHDAMYWYRQDPGQGLRLIYYSQIVNDFQKGDIAEGYSVSREKKESFPLTVTSAQKNPTAFYLCASRGVGRARQETQYFGPGTRLLVL.

The chain recombines TRBV5-1 with TRBJ1-2, with D unclear. This CDR3 has 13 residues. V lost 1 base to trimming and J lost 4 bases, with 8 bases between them. Germline V gives CDR1 SGHRS, CDR2 YFSETQ. In DNA, the CDR3 is TGCGCCAGCAGCTTGACAGATTTCTATGGCTACACCTTC. Translating it yields CASSLTDFYGYTF.

This chain links TRBV19 with TRBJ2-3; perhaps TRBD2 as D (6 bases). Looked up from germline, CDR1 is LNHDA and CDR2 is SQIVND (reference sequence). The ends were cut back, 7 bases at V and 2 bases at J, with 16 bases in the middle. This CDR3 comprises 15 residues. In DNA form, the CDR3 reads TGTGCCAGTACCCCCGCGGCGGGGTTCACAGATACGCAGTATTTT. Translation: CASTPAAGFTDTQYF.

This chain joins TRBV18 and TRBJ2-2; D unresolved. V was cut by 5 bases and J by 7 bases, with 17 bases left in between. The CDR3 totals 15 residues. CDR1 KGHSH and CDR2 LQKENI come from the germline V gene. The CDR3 protein is CASSWARLKHGELFF. The CDR3 coding sequence is TGTGCCAGCTCATGGGCCCGGCTAAAACACGGGGAGCTGTTTTTT.

This chain's CDR3 is CASSPGQGRTEAFF. The CDR3 coding sequence is TGCGCCAGCAGCCCGGGACAGGGCAGGACTGAAGCTTTCTTT. The gene calls are TRBV10-1 and TRBJ1-1, with 9 positions matching TRBD1. This CDR3 contains 14 residues. Germline lookup yields CDR1 WNHNN and CDR2 SYGVQD (reference sequence). V lost 6 bases to trimming and J lost 5 bases; unmatched junction nucleotides: 7.

This sequence joins TRBV18 and TRBJ2-5, with 7 positions matching TRBD2. Trimming removed 2 bases from V and 2 bases from J; junction bases left unmatched: 5. In germline, CDR1 is KGHSH, CDR2 LQKENI. The CDR3 sequence is 15 residues long. The CDR3 here is CASSPIAGLQETQYF. The CDR3 nucleotides read TGTGCCAGCTCACCAATAGCGGGTTTACAAGAGACCCAGTACTTC.

This clone showed up just once. V is TRBV29-1 and J is TRBJ1-3; unclear D gene. The CDR3 is 12 amino acids. The germline CDR1 and CDR2 sequences are SQVTM and ANQGSEA. V was trimmed by 4 bases and J by 0 bases, leaving 4 bases between them. The CDR3 DNA reads as TGCAGCGTTGCAGGCTCTGGAAACACCATATATTTT. It specifies CSVAGSGNTIYF.

The chain uses TRBV9 and TRBJ2-3; D is perhaps TRBD1 (6 bases). This CDR3 contains 15 residues. V was cut by 6 bases and J by 6 bases, with 20 bases left in between. Germline V CDR1 and CDR2: SGDLS, YYNGEE. The CDR3 DNA reads TGTGCCAGCACCCCTGGGGCCGGGACAAGGGATACGCAGTATTTT. Its translation: CASTPGAGTRDTQYF.

The chain joins TRBV5-1 to TRBJ2-3, with TRBD2 matching over 8 bases. CDR1 is SGHRS and CDR2 is YFSETQ in the germline V gene. This CDR3 contains 16 residues. The V segment lost 1 base and the J segment 6 bases; nucleotides outside the gene matches: 10. The CDR3 protein is CASSLLVSGSTDTQYF. Written as DNA, the CDR3 is TGCGCCAGCAGCTTGTTAGTAAGCGGGAGTACTGATACGCAGTATTTT.

CDR3 residues: CASSPGGGASINYGYTF. CDR3 bases: TGTGCCAGCTCACCTGGGGGAGGGGCCTCGATCAACTATGGCTACACCTTC. The chain has TRBV18 and TRBJ1-2; possible D gene TRBD1, 5 bases. This CDR3 contains 17 residues. Per the germline V gene, CDR1 is KGHSH and CDR2 is LQKENI. Between the trimmed V and J ends, which lost 3 bases and 2 bases, there was a span of 19 bases. Supplemented by reference TRBV18 and TRBJ1-2, the full variable domain reads NAGVMQNPRHLVRRRGQEARLRCSPMKGHSHVYWYRQLPEEGLKFMVYLQKENIIDESGMPKERFSAEFPKEGPSILRIQQVVRGDSAAYFCASSPGGGASINYGYTFGSGTRLTVV.

This sequence joins TRBV2 and TRBJ2-7, with no clear D. This CDR3 spans 13 amino acids. Trimming cost V 7 bases and J 2 bases, with 12 bases left between them. Germline CDR1 reads SNHLY; CDR2 reads FYNNEI. As DNA, the CDR3 is TGTGCCAGCATGCCCAACCCGGCCTACGAGCAGTACTTC. Translating it yields CASMPNPAYEQYF.

The chain has TRBV13 and TRBJ1-2, with 10 nucleotides matching TRBD1. V lost 5 bases and J lost 4; bases outside the gene matches: 7. CDR1 PRHDT and CDR2 FYEKMQ come from the germline V gene (reference sequence). The CDR3 spans 15 residues. The CDR3 bases are TGTGCCAGCAGCCTCGGGACAGGGGATGCCTATGGCTACACCTTC. Amino acids: CASSLGTGDAYGYTF.

The chain uses TRBV3-1 (or the pseudogene TRBV3-2) and TRBJ1-2; 7 bases map to TRBD1. CDR3 size: 15 residues. V was clipped by 1 base and J by 2 bases; unmatched bases: 4. Germline assignment: CDR1 LGHDT and CDR2 YNNKEL (reference sequence). CDR3 bases: TGTGCCAGCAGCCAAGGGATACAGGGGAACTATGGCTACACCTTC. Amino acid sequence: CASSQGIQGNYGYTF.